Each of the 21 T cell receptor beta chains below was sequenced from the same sample in a study of cytomegalovirus exposure and HLA in healthy donors. The PCR ran on 60 Vbeta and 13 Jbeta primers. Sequencing was performed with immunoSEQ multiplex PCR; in TCRdb, only in-frame clones are kept and a portion is missing. This sample carries 65,000 to 90,000 clones, approximately 83% of them seen once, and the ten largest clones take around 2.8%. Sequenced input: PBMCs. The receptors here all came from a middle-aged man in good health and CMV-seronegative.

The chain joins TRBV18 to TRBJ1-1; D ambiguous. V was clipped by 6 bases and J by 1 base, with 6 bases between them. CDR1 is KGHSH and CDR2 is LQKENI in the germline V gene. The CDR3 totals 12 residues. The CDR3 coding sequence is TGTGCCAGCTCGCACACGAACACTGAAGCTTTCTTT. Translated: CASSHTNTEAFF.

The rearrangement links TRBV10-3 to TRBJ1-4; 8 bases fit TRBD1. Per germline, CDR1 ENHRY and CDR2 SYGVKD. This CDR3 is 13 amino acids long. Unmatched junction bases numbered 9, after V lost 9 bases and J lost 9 bases. CDR3 nucleotides: TGTGCCATACAGGTAGACAGGGGCCAAAAACTGTTTTTT. It encodes CAIQVDRGQKLFF.

V gene TRBV5-8 combines with J gene TRBJ1-6; D may be TRBD1 (5 bases). V was trimmed by 4 bases and J by 4 bases, leaving 9 bases between them. Germline V gene lookup returns CDR1 SGHTS and CDR2 YDEGEE. This CDR3 region has 14 residues. Here the CDR3 reads CASSTRQYNSPLHF. CDR3 DNA sequence: TGTGCCAGCAGCACCCGACAGTATAATTCACCCCTCCACTTT.

This chain joins TRBV28 and TRBJ1-4, with 8 bases identical to TRBD1. V lost 1 base, J lost 8 bases, and 3 bases stayed unmatched. Germline assignment: CDR1 MDHEN and CDR2 SYDVKM. The CDR3 runs to 14 residues. CDR3 loop: CASSLSQGAEKLFF. In DNA form, the CDR3 reads TGTGCCAGCAGTTTATCGCAGGGGGCGGAAAAACTGTTTTTT. The full variable domain, in which reference TRBV28 and TRBJ1-4 provide the parts outside the CDR3, is DVKVTQSSRYLVKRTGEKVFLECVQDMDHENMFWYRQDPGLGLRLIYFSYDVKMKEKGDIPEGYSVSREKKERFSLILESASTNQTSMYLCASSLSQGAEKLFFGSGTQLSVL.

V usage is TRBV2 and J usage is TRBJ2-1, with 8 bases identical to TRBD1. The V segment lost 7 bases and the J segment 0 bases; nucleotides outside the gene matches: 11. Germline V gives CDR1 SNHLY, CDR2 FYNNEI. This CDR3 is 17 amino acids long. This CDR3 reads CASTTGRQGSSYNEQFF. DNA for the CDR3: TGTGCCAGCACCACAGGAAGACAGGGGAGCTCCTACAATGAGCAGTTCTTC.

The chain recombines TRBV7-9 with TRBJ2-2, with D maybe TRBD1 (5 bases). CDR3 length equals 14 residues. Trimming shortened V by 3 bases and J by 5 bases, and 10 bases separated the two germline ends. The germline V gene has CDR1 SEHNR and CDR2 FQNEAQ (reference sequence). CDR3 amino acids: CASSFRVGTGELFF. As DNA, the CDR3 is TGTGCCAGCAGCTTCAGGGTGGGGACCGGGGAGCTGTTTTTT.

The V gene is TRBV5-1, the J gene TRBJ2-7; 13 bases align to TRBD2. Germline V lookup: CDR1 SGHRS, CDR2 YFSETQ. V dropped 3 bases and J dropped 11; count of bases not matched to a gene: 11. The CDR3 consists of 15 residues. The CDR3 region is CASSSTSGGSAWEYF. In DNA, the CDR3 is TGCGCCAGCAGCTCGACTAGCGGGGGGTCCGCTTGGGAGTACTTC.

The chain uses TRBV10-3 and TRBJ2-2, with D unclear. V lost 0 bases, J lost 5 bases, and 10 bases lay in between. The CDR3 consists of 15 residues. Germline assignment: CDR1 ENHRY and CDR2 SYGVKD. CDR3 loop: CAISESNRQTGELFF. CDR3 sequence (DNA): TGTGCCATCAGTGAGTCGAACAGACAAACCGGGGAGCTGTTTTTT.

This chain joins TRBV4-3 and TRBJ1-1; no reliable D call. The CDR3 spans 15 residues. Deletions cut 3 bases from V and 0 bases from J, with 11 bases between. Germline assignment: CDR1 LGHNA and CDR2 YSLEER. In nucleotides, the CDR3 is TGCGCCAGCAGCCATAAGTCAGGCATGAACACTGAAGCTTTCTTT. Residues: CASSHKSGMNTEAFF.

J is TRBJ1-5 and V is TRBV7-9; D gene uncertain. V lost 4 bases and J lost 3, with 10 bases in between. The CDR3 has 14 amino acids. Germline V gene lookup returns CDR1 SEHNR and CDR2 FQNEAQ (reference sequence). The CDR3 loop reads CASSSTNDNQPQHF. The CDR3 DNA reads TGTGCCAGCAGCTCCACTAATGACAATCAGCCCCAGCATTTT.

This chain connects TRBV28 to TRBJ2-7; TRBD2 matches 14 bases. Germline values: CDR1 MDHEN, CDR2 SYDVKM. The ends lost 6 bases at V and 3 bases at J; junction bases unmatched: 10. The CDR3 contains 17 residues. The CDR3 DNA reads as TGTGCCAGCAGAACTCACGTTGGACTAGCGGGGGGCTACGAGCAGTACTTC. Translation: CASRTHVGLAGGYEQYF.

V is TRBV19 and J is TRBJ1-1; 7 positions agree with TRBD1. This CDR3 has 15 amino acids. Germline assignment: CDR1 LNHDA and CDR2 SQIVND (reference sequence). V trimming: 2 bases; J trimming: 5 bases; junction bases outside the gene matches: 8. CDR3 residues: CASSISSRGSTEAFF. In DNA, the CDR3 is TGTGCCAGTAGTATAAGCAGCAGGGGGTCGACTGAAGCTTTCTTT.

This clone has only a few counts. This chain links TRBV19 with TRBJ1-3; TRBD1 aligns across 7 bases. Germline V gene lookup returns CDR1 LNHDA and CDR2 SQIVND (reference sequence). Trimming cost V 10 bases and J 4 bases; bases outside gene matches: 7. The CDR3 is 13 amino acids. This chain's CDR3 is CATSDRAGNTIYF. CDR3 bases: TGTGCCACTTCAGACAGGGCCGGAAACACCATATATTTT.

The V call is TRBV2, the J call TRBJ2-1, with 11 bases identical to TRBD1. The CDR3 extends over 15 amino acids. The J segment lost 9 bases and the V segment lost 6 bases, leaving 10 bases of the junction unmatched. Germline V CDR1 and CDR2: SNHLY, FYNNEI. CDR3 DNA sequence: TGTGCCAGCAGCCTAACAGGGACAGGGGGGACTGAGCAGTTCTTC. This codes for CASSLTGTGGTEQFF. The variable domain in full, with the rest retrieved from reference TRBV2 and TRBJ2-1, is EPEVTQTPSHQVTQMGQEVILRCVPISNHLYFYWYRQILGQKVEFLVSFYNNEISEKSEIFDDQFSVERPDGSNFTLKIRSTKLEDSAMYFCASSLTGTGGTEQFFGPGTRLTVL.

The chain uses TRBV4-3 and TRBJ2-2; possible D gene TRBD1, 6 bases. There are 15 residues in the CDR3. CDR1 is LGHNA and CDR2 is YSLEER in the germline V gene. Trimming left V 4 bases short and J 4 bases short, with 13 bases between. Here the CDR3 reads CASSPRQDSTGELFF. For the CDR3, the DNA is TGCGCCAGCAGCCCCCGACAGGACTCCACCGGGGAGCTGTTTTTT.

The chain employs TRBV7-3 and TRBJ2-1; TRBD1 aligns across 8 bases. This CDR3 comprises 14 residues. After removal of 5 bases from V and 3 bases from J, the junction contained 3 bases not matched to a gene. CDR1 SGHTA and CDR2 FQGTGA come from the germline V gene. DNA for the CDR3: TGTGCCAGCAGCCTACAGGGGGGCTACAATGAGCAGTTCTTC. Translating gives CASSLQGGYNEQFF.

The chain recombines TRBV19 with TRBJ2-7; 10 bases map to TRBD1. V was clipped by 3 bases and J by 2 bases; unmatched bases: 4. Germline CDR1 is LNHDA and CDR2 is SQIVND (reference sequence). The CDR3 runs to 15 residues. For the CDR3, the DNA is TGTGCCAGTAGTATTACCGGGACAGGGGCCTACGAGCAGTACTTC. This translates into CASSITGTGAYEQYF. Together with reference TRBV19 and TRBJ2-7, the CDR3 gives the full variable domain: DGGITQSPKYLFRKEGQNVTLSCEQNLNHDAMYWYRQDPGQGLRLIYYSQIVNDFQKGDIAEGYSVSREKKESFPLTVTSAQKNPTAFYLCASSITGTGAYEQYFGPGTRLTVT.

About this clone: This CDR3 is also generated by other DNA sequences in the sample. The chain joins TRBV9 to TRBJ2-5, with 8 bases lining up with TRBD2. CDR3 size: 14 residues. Germline V gene data show CDR1 as SGDLS and CDR2 as YYNGEE. The J segment lost 5 bases and the V segment lost 0 bases, leaving 3 bases of the junction unmatched. The CDR3 DNA sequence: TGTGCCAGCAGCGTAGCGGGGGGGGCCGAGACCCAGTACTTC. Amino acid sequence: CASSVAGGAETQYF.

This chain links TRBV11-2 with TRBJ2-7; D gene uncertain. This CDR3 has 11 amino acids. Germline loops: CDR1 SGHAT, CDR2 FQNNGV. Trimming removed 5 bases at V and 6 bases at J, with 8 bases between. The CDR3 coding sequence is TGTGCCAGCAGCCTCGTGAGCGAGCAGTACTTC. As protein: CASSLVSEQYF. Full variable domain (outside the CDR3, taken from reference TRBV11-2 and TRBJ2-7): EAGVAQSPRYKIIEKRQSVAFWCNPISGHATLYWYQQILGQGPKLLIQFQNNGVVDDSQLPKDRFSAERLKGVDSTLKIQPAKLEDSAVYLCASSLVSEQYFGPGTRLTVT.

The chain is built from TRBV7-9 and TRBJ2-2; TRBD1 matches at 7 bases. V lost 3 bases, J lost 3 bases, and 7 bases stayed unmatched. There are 16 residues in the CDR3. The V gene's germline CDR1 is SEHNR and CDR2 FQNEAQ (reference sequence). CDR3 sequence (DNA): TGTGCCAGCAGCTTTCTAGACAGGGTGGACACCGGGGAGCTGTTTTTT. Its translation is CASSFLDRVDTGELFF.

The chain carries TRBV30 and TRBJ2-2, with 7 bases matching TRBD1. V lost 1 base, J lost 8 bases, and 4 bases stayed unmatched. The V gene's germline CDR1 is GTSNPN and CDR2 SVGIG (reference sequence). CDR3 length equals 13 residues. In DNA form, the CDR3 reads TGTGCCTGGAGTGGAGGACAGGCTGGGGAGCTGTTTTTT. Translating gives CAWSGGQAGELFF.